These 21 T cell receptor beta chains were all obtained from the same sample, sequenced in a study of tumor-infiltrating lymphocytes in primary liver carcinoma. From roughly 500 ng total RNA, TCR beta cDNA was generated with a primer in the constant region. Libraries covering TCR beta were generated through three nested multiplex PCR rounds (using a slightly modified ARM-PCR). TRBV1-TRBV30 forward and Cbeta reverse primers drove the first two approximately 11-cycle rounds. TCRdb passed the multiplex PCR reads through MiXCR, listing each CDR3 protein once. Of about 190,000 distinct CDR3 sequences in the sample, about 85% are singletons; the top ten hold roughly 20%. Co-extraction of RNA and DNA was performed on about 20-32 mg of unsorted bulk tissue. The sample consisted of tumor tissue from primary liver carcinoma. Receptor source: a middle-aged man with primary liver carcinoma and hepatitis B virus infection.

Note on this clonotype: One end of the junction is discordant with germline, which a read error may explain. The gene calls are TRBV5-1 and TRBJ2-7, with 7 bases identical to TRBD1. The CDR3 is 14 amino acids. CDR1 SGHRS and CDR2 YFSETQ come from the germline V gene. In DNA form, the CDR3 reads TGCGCCAACAGCTTGGCAGGGGGTGAATCCGAGCAGTGCTTC. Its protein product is CANSLAGGESEQCF.

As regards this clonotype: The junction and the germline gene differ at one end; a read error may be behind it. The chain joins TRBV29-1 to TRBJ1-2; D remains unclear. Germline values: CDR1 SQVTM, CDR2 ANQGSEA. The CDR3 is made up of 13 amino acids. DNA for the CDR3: TGCAGCGGTGACGTAGGTCTTGTTAGAGGCTACATCTTC. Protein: CSGDVGLVRGYIF.

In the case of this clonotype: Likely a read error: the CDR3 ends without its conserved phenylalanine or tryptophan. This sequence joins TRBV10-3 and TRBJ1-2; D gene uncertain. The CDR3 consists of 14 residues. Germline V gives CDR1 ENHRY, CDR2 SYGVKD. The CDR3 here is CAISESGENSGYTI. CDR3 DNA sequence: TGTGCCATCAGTGAGTCCGGAGAGAACTCTGGCTACACCATC.

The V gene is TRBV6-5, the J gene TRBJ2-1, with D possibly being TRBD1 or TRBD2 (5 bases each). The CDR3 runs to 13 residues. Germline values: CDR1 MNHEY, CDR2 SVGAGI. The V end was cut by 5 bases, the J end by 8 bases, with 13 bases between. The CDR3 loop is CASSPRMGDEQFF. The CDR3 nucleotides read TGTGCCAGCAGTCCCCGTATGGGGGATGAGCAGTTCTTC.

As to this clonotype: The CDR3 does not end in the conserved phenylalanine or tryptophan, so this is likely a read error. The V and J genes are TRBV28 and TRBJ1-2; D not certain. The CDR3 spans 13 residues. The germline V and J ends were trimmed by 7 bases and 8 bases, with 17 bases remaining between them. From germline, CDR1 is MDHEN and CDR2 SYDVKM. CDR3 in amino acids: CASTDGSTRGYTL. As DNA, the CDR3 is TGTGCCAGCACCGACGGATCTACTCGAGGCTACACCTTA.

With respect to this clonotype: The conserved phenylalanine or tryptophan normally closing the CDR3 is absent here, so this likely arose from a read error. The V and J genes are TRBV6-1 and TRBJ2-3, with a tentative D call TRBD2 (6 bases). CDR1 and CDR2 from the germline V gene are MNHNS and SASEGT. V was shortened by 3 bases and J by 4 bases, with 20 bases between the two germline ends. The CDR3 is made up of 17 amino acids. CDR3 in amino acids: CASSDSRLSGEADTQYY. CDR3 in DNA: TGTGCCAGCAGTGATTCTAGACTATCGGGAGAAGCAGATACGCAGTATTAT.

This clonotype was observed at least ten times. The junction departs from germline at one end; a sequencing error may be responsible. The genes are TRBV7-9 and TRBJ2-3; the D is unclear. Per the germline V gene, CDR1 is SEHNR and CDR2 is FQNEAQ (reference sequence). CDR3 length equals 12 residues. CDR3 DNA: TGTGCCAGCAGGTTAGGTGGCGGAGCGCAGTATTTT. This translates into CASRLGGGAQYF. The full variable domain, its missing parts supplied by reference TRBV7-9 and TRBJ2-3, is DTGVSQNPRHKITKRGQNVTFRCDPISEHNRLYWYRQTLGQGPEFLTYFQNEAQLEKSRLLSDRFSAERPKGSFSTLEIQRTEQGDSAMYLCASRLGGGAQYFGPGTRLTVL.

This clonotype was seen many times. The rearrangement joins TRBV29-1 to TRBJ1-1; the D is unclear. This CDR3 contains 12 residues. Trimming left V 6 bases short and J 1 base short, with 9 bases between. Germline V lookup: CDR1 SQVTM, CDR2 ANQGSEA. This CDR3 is CSVTSGNTEAFF. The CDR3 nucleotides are TGCAGCGTCACCTCAGGGAACACTGAAGCTTTCTTT. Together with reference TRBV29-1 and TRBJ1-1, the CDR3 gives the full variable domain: SAVISQKPSRDICQRGTSLTIQCQVDSQVTMMFWYRQQPGQSLTLIATANQGSEATYESGFVIDKFPISRPNLTFSTLTVSNMSPEDSSIYLCSVTSGNTEAFFGQGTRLTVV.

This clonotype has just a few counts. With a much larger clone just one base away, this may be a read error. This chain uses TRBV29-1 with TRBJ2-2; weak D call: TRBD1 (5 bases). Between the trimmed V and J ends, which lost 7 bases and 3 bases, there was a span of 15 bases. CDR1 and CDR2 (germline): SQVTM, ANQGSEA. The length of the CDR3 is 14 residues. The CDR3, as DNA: TGCAGCGCGTCGCAGGGTATGGACACCGGGGAGCTGTTTTTT. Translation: CSASQGMDTGELFF.

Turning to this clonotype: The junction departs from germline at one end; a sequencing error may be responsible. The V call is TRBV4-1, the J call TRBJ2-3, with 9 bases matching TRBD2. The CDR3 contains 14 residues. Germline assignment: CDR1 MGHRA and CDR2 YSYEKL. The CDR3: CDSGRREGTDMQYF. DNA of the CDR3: TGCGACAGCGGGAGGCGGGAGGGCACAGATATGCAGTATTTT.

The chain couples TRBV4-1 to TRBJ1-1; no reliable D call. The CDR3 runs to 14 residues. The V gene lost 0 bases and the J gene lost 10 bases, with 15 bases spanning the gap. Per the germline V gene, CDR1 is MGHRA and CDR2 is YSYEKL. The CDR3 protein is CASSQDSRAGGAFF. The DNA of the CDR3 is TGCGCCAGCAGCCAAGACTCGCGGGCGGGTGGAGCTTTCTTT.

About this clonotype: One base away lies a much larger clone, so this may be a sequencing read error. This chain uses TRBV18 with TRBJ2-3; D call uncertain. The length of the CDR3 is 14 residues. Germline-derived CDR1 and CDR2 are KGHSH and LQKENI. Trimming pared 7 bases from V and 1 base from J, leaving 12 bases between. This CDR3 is CASLQLQGTDTQYF. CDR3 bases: TGTGCCAGCTTACAGCTACAAGGCACAGATACGCAGTATTTT.

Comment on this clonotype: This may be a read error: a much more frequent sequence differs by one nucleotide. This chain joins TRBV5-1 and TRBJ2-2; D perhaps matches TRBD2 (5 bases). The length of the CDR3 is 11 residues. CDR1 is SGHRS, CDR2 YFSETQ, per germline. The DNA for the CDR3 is TGCGCCAGCACCCGCGATGGGGAGCCGTTTTTT. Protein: CASTRDGEPFF. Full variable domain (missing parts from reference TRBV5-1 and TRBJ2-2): KAGVTQTPRYLIKTRGQQVTLSCSPISGHRSVSWYQQTPGQGLQFLFEYFSETQRNKGNFPGRFSGRQFSNSRSEMNVSTLELGDSALYLCASTRDGEPFFGEGSRLTVL.

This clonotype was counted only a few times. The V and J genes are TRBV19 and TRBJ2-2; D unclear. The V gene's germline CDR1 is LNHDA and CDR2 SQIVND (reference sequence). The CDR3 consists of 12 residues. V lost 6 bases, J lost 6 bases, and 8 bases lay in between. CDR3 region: CASRPTAGELFF. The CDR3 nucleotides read TGTGCCAGTAGACCGACGGCCGGGGAGCTGTTTTTT.

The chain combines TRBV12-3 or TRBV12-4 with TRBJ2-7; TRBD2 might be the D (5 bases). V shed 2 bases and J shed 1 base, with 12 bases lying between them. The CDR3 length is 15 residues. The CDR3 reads CASSLCSWESYEQYF. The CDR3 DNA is TGTGCCAGCAGTTTATGCTCTTGGGAGTCCTACGAGCAGTACTTC.

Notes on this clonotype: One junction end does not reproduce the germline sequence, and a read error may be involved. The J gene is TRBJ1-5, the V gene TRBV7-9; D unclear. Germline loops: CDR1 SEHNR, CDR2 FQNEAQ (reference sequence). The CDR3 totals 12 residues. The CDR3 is CASILADAPQHF. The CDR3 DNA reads TGTGCCAGCATCTTAGCGGATGCGCCCCAGCATTTC.

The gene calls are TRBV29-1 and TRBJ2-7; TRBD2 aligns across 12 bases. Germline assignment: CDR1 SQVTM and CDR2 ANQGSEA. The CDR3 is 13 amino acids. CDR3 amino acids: CCVGPSGRDEQYF. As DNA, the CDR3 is TGCTGTGTTGGTCCTAGCGGGAGGGACGAGCAGTACTTC.

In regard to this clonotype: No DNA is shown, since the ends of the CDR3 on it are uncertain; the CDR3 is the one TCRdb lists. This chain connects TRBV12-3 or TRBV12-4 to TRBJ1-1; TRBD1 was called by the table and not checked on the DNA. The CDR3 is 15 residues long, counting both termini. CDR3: CSSSPVAGGNTKAFF.

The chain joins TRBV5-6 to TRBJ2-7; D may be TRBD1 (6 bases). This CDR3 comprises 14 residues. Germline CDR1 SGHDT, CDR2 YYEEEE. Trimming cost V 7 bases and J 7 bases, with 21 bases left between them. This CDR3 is CASGDTGQLYEQYF. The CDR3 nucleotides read TGTGCCAGCGGGGACACGGGACAACTCTATGAGCAGTACTTC.

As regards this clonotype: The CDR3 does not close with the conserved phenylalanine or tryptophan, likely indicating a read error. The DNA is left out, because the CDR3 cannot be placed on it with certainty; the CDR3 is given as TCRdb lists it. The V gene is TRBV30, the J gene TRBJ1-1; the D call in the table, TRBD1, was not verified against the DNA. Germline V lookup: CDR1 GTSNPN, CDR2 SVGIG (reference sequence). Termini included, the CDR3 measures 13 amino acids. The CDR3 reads CACERQGRTEAII.

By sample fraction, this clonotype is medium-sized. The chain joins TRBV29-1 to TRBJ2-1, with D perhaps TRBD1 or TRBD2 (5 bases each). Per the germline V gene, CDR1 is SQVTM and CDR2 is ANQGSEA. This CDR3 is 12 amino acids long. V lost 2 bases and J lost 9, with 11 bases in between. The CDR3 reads CSVEFRGSEQFF. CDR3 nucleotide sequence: TGCAGCGTTGAATTCCGGGGCAGTGAGCAGTTCTTC.